The 4 T cell receptor beta chains in this list originate from one sample, sequenced in a study of spatial heterogeneity in lung cancer. TCRdb re-called the 5' RACE reads with MiXCR, one entry per CDR3 protein. Among about 45,000 distinct CDR3 sequences listed, about 23% were seen once. Time point meaning: blood at routine non-recurrence follow-up after resection. The source was PBMCs, collected at follow-up. The receptor source for this set is a female donor with early-stage non-small cell lung cancer.

This clonotype was seen ten or more times. This chain joins TRBV20-1 and TRBJ1-5; 10 nucleotides match TRBD1. V shed 5 bases and J 7 bases; nucleotides not matched to a gene: 2. Germline V gives CDR1 DFQATT, CDR2 SNEGSKA (reference sequence). The CDR3 is made up of 12 amino acids. The CDR3 DNA follows: TGCAGTGCTCGGACAGGGGGGCAGCCCCAGCATTTT. Residues: CSARTGGQPQHF.

This clonotype occurred many times. The CDR3 nucleotides are TGTGCCAGCAGTTTATGGACAGCAGTCTACGAGCAGTACTTC. This gives the protein CASSLWTAVYEQYF. V is TRBV12-3 or TRBV12-4 and J is TRBJ2-7, with D perhaps TRBD1 (6 bases). The germline V and J ends were trimmed by 2 bases and 3 bases, with 11 bases remaining between them. The CDR3 is 14 residues long.

V usage is TRBV5-1 and J usage is TRBJ1-5; a weak D match, TRBD1 (6 bases). V gave up 6 bases and J gave up 5 bases, with 15 bases separating them. Germline V gene sequence: CDR1 SGHRS, CDR2 YFSETQ. The CDR3 runs to 14 residues. The CDR3: CASKPGELDQPQHF. CDR3 bases: TGCGCCAGCAAACCAGGGGAGTTGGATCAGCCCCAGCATTTT.

This clonotype was counted a few times. The rearrangement uses TRBV11-2 and TRBJ2-2; D not resolved. The V end was cut by 2 bases, the J end by 1 base, with 8 bases between. Germline CDR1 and CDR2: SGHAT and FQNNGV. The CDR3 extends over 15 amino acids. This CDR3 is CASSLRALNTGELFF. CDR3 sequence (DNA): TGTGCCAGCAGCTTAAGGGCACTGAACACCGGGGAGCTGTTTTTT.